A selection of T cell receptor beta chains follows, all from one sample in a study of OX40 agonist ivuxolimab in advanced cancers. Profiling relied on immunoSEQ multiplex PCR, and the TCRdb table lists in-frame clones only, not all of them. The sample includes tens of thousands of clones, approximately 85% seen only once; the top ten take about 2.3%. This sample comprised CD4+ or CD8+ T cells sorted from blood, obtained in a trial of the OX40 agonist ivuxolimab. The receptors here all came from an adult with an advanced solid tumor such as melanoma, head and neck, liver or kidney cancer. Each CDR3 is given with its conserved first and last residue. The order of the fields is CDR3 DNA, CDR3 protein, J gene, CDR3 length, clone size, V gene, D gene. D genes are given only for firm matches. Size tells how often a clone was seen (once, few, many) or the class of an expanded clone, and some rows leave it out.

CDR3 DNA: TGTGCCTGGTCACCGGGGGGCCCCACAGATACGCAGTATTTT; CDR3 protein: CAWSPGGPTDTQYF; J gene: TRBJ2-3; CDR3 length: 14; clone size: NA; V gene: TRBV30; D gene: NA
CDR3 DNA: TGCAGCGGGTTGGGACAGGGGTCCTCTGGGGCCAACGTCCTGACTTTC; CDR3 protein: CSGLGQGSSGANVLTF; J gene: TRBJ2-6; CDR3 length: 16; clone size: once; V gene: TRBV29-1; D gene: TRBD1
CDR3 DNA: TGTGCCAGCAGTTTCGGACAGGGGCCTTCCTACGAGCAGTACTTC; CDR3 protein: CASSFGQGPSYEQYF; J gene: TRBJ2-7; CDR3 length: 15; clone size: NA; V gene: TRBV27; D gene: TRBD1
CDR3 DNA: TGTGCCAGCAGTTTTTTAGGTCCCGCAGGGGGCTGGATCTATGGCTACACCTTC; CDR3 protein: CASSFLGPAGGWIYGYTF; J gene: TRBJ1-2; CDR3 length: 18; clone size: NA; V gene: TRBV28; D gene: TRBD1
CDR3 DNA: TGTGCCACCAGGAGAGGGGGGGGGCCCCCCGGGGAGCTGTTTTTT; CDR3 protein: CATRRGGGPPGELFF; J gene: TRBJ2-2; CDR3 length: 15; clone size: NA; V gene: TRBV15; D gene: NA
CDR3 DNA: TGCGCCAGCAGCTTGGGGGCAGAGAACAATGAGCAGTTCTTC; CDR3 protein: CASSLGAENNEQFF; J gene: TRBJ2-1; CDR3 length: 14; clone size: NA; V gene: TRBV5-1; D gene: NA
CDR3 DNA: TGTGCCAGCACCTTAGGGGGACTGGCCGCCAAAAACATTCAGTACTTC; CDR3 protein: CASTLGGLAAKNIQYF; J gene: TRBJ2-4; CDR3 length: 16; clone size: NA; V gene: TRBV28; D gene: NA
CDR3 DNA: TGTGCCTGGGGACTGGGACAAAATGAAAAACTGTTTTTT; CDR3 protein: CAWGLGQNEKLFF; J gene: TRBJ1-4; CDR3 length: 13; clone size: few; V gene: TRBV30; D gene: NA
CDR3 DNA: TGTGCCAGCAGTGCCGACCCCGGGCAGATGAACACTGAAGCTTTCTTT; CDR3 protein: CASSADPGQMNTEAFF; J gene: TRBJ1-1; CDR3 length: 16; clone size: NA; V gene: TRBV2; D gene: NA
CDR3 DNA: TGCGCCAGCAGCCAAAGCGACAGGCTCGTAAAGAACATTCAGTACTTC; CDR3 protein: CASSQSDRLVKNIQYF; J gene: TRBJ2-4; CDR3 length: 16; clone size: NA; V gene: TRBV4-3; D gene: NA
CDR3 DNA: TGTGCCAGCAGTGAAGATGCAAGGACAGATACGCAGTATTTT; CDR3 protein: CASSEDARTDTQYF; J gene: TRBJ2-3; CDR3 length: 14; clone size: NA; V gene: TRBV2; D gene: NA
CDR3 DNA: TGTGCCAGCAGCCCCGGCGCGGGGGAGACCCAGTACTTC; CDR3 protein: CASSPGAGETQYF; J gene: TRBJ2-5; CDR3 length: 13; clone size: NA; V gene: TRBV7-3; D gene: NA
CDR3 DNA: TGTGCCAGTAGTATAGCCCTAGCGGGGCCCCCCGGGGGCAATGAGCAGTTCTTC; CDR3 protein: CASSIALAGPPGGNEQFF; J gene: TRBJ2-1; CDR3 length: 18; clone size: NA; V gene: TRBV19; D gene: TRBD2
CDR3 DNA: TGTGCCAGCAACCCTCGGGGGGGCCAGAACACTGAAGCTTTCTTT; CDR3 protein: CASNPRGGQNTEAFF; J gene: TRBJ1-1; CDR3 length: 15; clone size: NA; V gene: TRBV5-6; D gene: NA
CDR3 DNA: TGTGCCAGTAGTATAGCCACTAGCGGTACCTACGAGCAGTACTTC; CDR3 protein: CASSIATSGTYEQYF; J gene: TRBJ2-7; CDR3 length: 15; clone size: NA; V gene: TRBV19; D gene: TRBD2
CDR3 DNA: TGTGCCGCACGTGCGGCTGGGGCCAACGTCCTGACTTTC; CDR3 protein: CAARAAGANVLTF; J gene: TRBJ2-6; CDR3 length: 13; clone size: NA; V gene: TRBV6-5; D gene: NA
CDR3 DNA: TGCGCCAGCAGAGGGGAGGGTAGTCGGTTGAAAAAACTGTTTTTT; CDR3 protein: CASRGEGSRLKKLFF; J gene: TRBJ1-4; CDR3 length: 15; clone size: NA; V gene: TRBV5-1; D gene: NA
CDR3 DNA: TGTGTCTGGAAGGGAAGCACAAGGAACACTGAAGCTTTCTTT; CDR3 protein: CVWKGSTRNTEAFF; J gene: TRBJ1-1; CDR3 length: 14; clone size: NA; V gene: TRBV30; D gene: NA
CDR3 DNA: TGCGCCAGCAGCCGGGGGGTTGATAATTCACCCCTCCACTTT; CDR3 protein: CASSRGVDNSPLHF; J gene: TRBJ1-6; CDR3 length: 14; clone size: NA; V gene: TRBV4-3; D gene: NA
CDR3 DNA: TGTGCCATCAGTGAGTCGAACAGGCCCGGTCACTTC; CDR3 protein: CAISESNRPGHF; J gene: TRBJ2-5; CDR3 length: 12; clone size: NA; V gene: TRBV10-3; D gene: NA
CDR3 DNA: TGTGCCTGGAGCGATGTCCGGAACACCATATATTTT; CDR3 protein: CAWSDVRNTIYF; J gene: TRBJ1-3; CDR3 length: 12; clone size: few; V gene: TRBV30; D gene: NA
CDR3 DNA: TGTGCCAGCAGCGTAGGACTAGCGGCTAGCACAGATACGCAGTATTTT; CDR3 protein: CASSVGLAASTDTQYF; J gene: TRBJ2-3; CDR3 length: 16; clone size: NA; V gene: TRBV9; D gene: TRBD2
CDR3 DNA: TGTGCCAGCAGCTTGCCAGGGAGAACCCTTGGCTACACCTTC; CDR3 protein: CASSLPGRTLGYTF; J gene: TRBJ1-2; CDR3 length: 14; clone size: NA; V gene: TRBV5-4; D gene: NA
CDR3 DNA: TGTGCCAGCAGCTTTCCGGGACAGGGGGCTGGAGAGACCCAGTACTTC; CDR3 protein: CASSFPGQGAGETQYF; J gene: TRBJ2-5; CDR3 length: 16; clone size: once; V gene: TRBV5-4; D gene: TRBD1
CDR3 DNA: TGTGCCAGCAGCCCGGGGGTCTCATCAACTAATGAAAAACTGTTTTTT; CDR3 protein: CASSPGVSSTNEKLFF; J gene: TRBJ1-4; CDR3 length: 16; clone size: NA; V gene: TRBV11-2; D gene: NA
CDR3 DNA: TGTGCCAGCAGCACGCCGGGACAGGGTACGTTCGAGCAGTACTTC; CDR3 protein: CASSTPGQGTFEQYF; J gene: TRBJ2-7; CDR3 length: 15; clone size: once; V gene: TRBV11-2; D gene: TRBD1
CDR3 DNA: TGTGCCAGCAGCCAAGTCGGGAAGTTACAGTACTTC; CDR3 protein: CASSQVGKLQYF; J gene: TRBJ2-7; CDR3 length: 12; clone size: NA; V gene: TRBV14; D gene: NA
CDR3 DNA: TGTGCCAGCAGGAGAGGGCGGAATTCCTACGAGCAGTACTTC; CDR3 protein: CASRRGRNSYEQYF; J gene: TRBJ2-7; CDR3 length: 14; clone size: few; V gene: TRBV6-1; D gene: NA
CDR3 DNA: TGCAGCGTTGTAGAAGGAGGTGCGAATGAGCAGTTCTTC; CDR3 protein: CSVVEGGANEQFF; J gene: TRBJ2-1; CDR3 length: 13; clone size: NA; V gene: TRBV29-1; D gene: NA
CDR3 DNA: TGTGCCAGCAGCCCACAACGAGCTTACGAGCAGTACTTC; CDR3 protein: CASSPQRAYEQYF; J gene: TRBJ2-7; CDR3 length: 13; clone size: NA; V gene: TRBV11-1; D gene: NA
CDR3 DNA: TGTGCCTGGGGGGGAGGGTTTTTCGCTGAAGCTTTCTTT; CDR3 protein: CAWGGGFFAEAFF; J gene: TRBJ1-1; CDR3 length: 13; clone size: NA; V gene: TRBV30; D gene: NA
CDR3 DNA: TGTGCCTGGAGTTATAGCTTTGCAGAAAATGGCTACACCTTC; CDR3 protein: CAWSYSFAENGYTF; J gene: TRBJ1-2; CDR3 length: 14; clone size: NA; V gene: TRBV30; D gene: NA
CDR3 DNA: TGCGCCAGCAGCCCACGGACAGAGTTGAATTCACCCCTCCACTTT; CDR3 protein: CASSPRTELNSPLHF; J gene: TRBJ1-6; CDR3 length: 15; clone size: NA; V gene: TRBV5-1; D gene: NA